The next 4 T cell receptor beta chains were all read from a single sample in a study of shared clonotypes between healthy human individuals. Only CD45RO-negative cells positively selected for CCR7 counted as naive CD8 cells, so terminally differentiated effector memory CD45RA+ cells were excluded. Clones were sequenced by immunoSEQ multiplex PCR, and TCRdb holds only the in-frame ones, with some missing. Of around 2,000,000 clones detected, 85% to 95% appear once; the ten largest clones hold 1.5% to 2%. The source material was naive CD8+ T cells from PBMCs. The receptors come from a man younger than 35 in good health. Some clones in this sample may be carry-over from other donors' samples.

The CDR3 nucleotides read TGTGCCAGCACCCTAGGAAGTACCTACGAGCAGTACTTC. It is translated as CASTLGSTYEQYF. The V call is TRBV11-2, the J call TRBJ2-7; no clear D. The CDR3 length is 13 residues. V was shortened by 7 bases and J by 2 bases, with 12 bases between the two germline ends. Germline-derived CDR1 and CDR2 are SGHAT and FQNNGV.

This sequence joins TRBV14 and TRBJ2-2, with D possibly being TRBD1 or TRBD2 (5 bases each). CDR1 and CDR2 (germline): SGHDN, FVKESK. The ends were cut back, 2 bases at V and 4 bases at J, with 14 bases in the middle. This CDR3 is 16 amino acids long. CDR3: CASSQFLWGFTGELFF. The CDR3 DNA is TGTGCCAGCAGCCAATTTTTGTGGGGGTTCACCGGGGAGCTGTTTTTT.

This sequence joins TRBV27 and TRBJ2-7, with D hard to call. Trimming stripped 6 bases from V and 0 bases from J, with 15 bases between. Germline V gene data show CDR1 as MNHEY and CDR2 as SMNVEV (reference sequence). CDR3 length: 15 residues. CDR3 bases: TGTGCCAGCAGGCGCTTGCCTGTGAGCTCCTACGAGCAGTACTTC. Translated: CASRRLPVSSYEQYF.

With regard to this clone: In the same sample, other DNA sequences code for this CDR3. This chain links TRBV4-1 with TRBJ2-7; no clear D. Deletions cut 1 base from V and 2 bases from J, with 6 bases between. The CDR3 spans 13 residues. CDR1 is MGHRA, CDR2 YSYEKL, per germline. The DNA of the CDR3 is TGCGCCAGCAGCCAAGTGGGCACCTACGAGCAGTACTTC. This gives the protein CASSQVGTYEQYF.